This TCR beta chain was sequenced during a study of a mutant IDH1 vaccine in newly diagnosed glioma. Study context: Patients under treatment included around 60% males and around 38% females and had a mean age of about 37 years. Earlier treatment was radiotherapy, temozolomide, or both, with most getting both. Study-level results: Apparently, pseudoprogression bore no relation to changes among the top peripheral T cell clonotypes.

Time point in this sample: week 47, end of study. In the vaccine, a single dose held 300 ug of the mutant IDH1 20-mer peptide, along with topical imiquimod. The patients received vaccinations eight times, in weeks 1, 3, 5, 7, 11, 15, 19 and 23. This clone was counted a single time. What it binds is not known. The data were produced by immunoSEQ multiplex PCR, yet TCRdb's version contains in-frame clones alone and is incomplete. The sample records about 94,000 clones, over 85% being singletons. Sequences were derived from PBMCs, sampled from a glioma patient whose treatment included an IDH1 peptide vaccine. The receptor was isolated from a woman aged 50 to 65 with glioma.

DNA for the CDR3: TGTGCCTGGAGTGTACGGGGACAGCAGTACTTC. It is translated as CAWSVRGQQYF. The V gene is TRBV30, the J gene TRBJ2-5; 7 bases are a match to TRBD1. Looked up from germline, CDR1 is GTSNPN and CDR2 is SVGIG (reference sequence). This CDR3 has 11 amino acids. The junction had 3 bases not matched to a gene; V was cut back by 0 bases and J by 11 bases.